The 9 T cell receptor beta chains presented below share a single source sample, sequenced in a study of cytomegalovirus exposure and HLA in healthy donors. PCR involved 60 Vbeta and 13 Jbeta primers. The method was immunoSEQ multiplex PCR; TCRdb's version includes in-frame clones alone and lacks a portion of them. The sample contains about 60,000 clones, around four fifths of which appear only once. The sequenced sample was PBMCs. All receptors come from a man aged 30-40 years in good health and CMV-seronegative.

The chain carries TRBV6-7 and TRBJ2-7, with 16 bases fitting TRBD2. TRBV6-7 is assigned to the ORF class and has an uncertain function. The CDR3 runs 17 residues. The V segment lost 5 bases and the J segment 0 bases; nucleotides outside the gene matches: 4. The CDR3 here is CASSPGTSGRVSYEQYF. The CDR3 nucleotides read TGTGCCAGCAGTCCCGGGACTAGCGGGAGGGTCTCCTACGAGCAGTACTTC.

The chain combines TRBV5-6 with TRBJ1-1; maybe TRBD1 (5 bases). V lost 1 base to trimming and J lost 7 bases, with 17 bases between them. From germline, CDR1 is SGHDT and CDR2 YYEEEE. This CDR3 comprises 15 residues. Written as DNA, the CDR3 is TGTGCCAGCAGCTTGACCGTCGGGAGGGGTTTTGAAGCTTTCTTT. Translating gives CASSLTVGRGFEAFF.

This clone has a handful of counts. The V and J genes are TRBV15 and TRBJ1-3; unclear D gene. Germline CDR1 LNHNV, CDR2 YYDKDF (reference sequence). This CDR3 has 16 amino acids. Trimming removed 0 bases from V and 6 bases from J, with 15 bases in between. The CDR3 region is CATSRDRRDIANTIYF. CDR3 DNA sequence: TGTGCCACCAGCAGAGATCGGAGGGATATAGCAAACACCATATATTTT.

The chain's CDR3 is CASSPWTGGGAFF. The CDR3 nucleotides are TGTGCCAGCAGTCCTTGGACAGGTGGAGGCGCTTTCTTT. This chain uses TRBV28 with TRBJ1-1; 7 bases match TRBD1. The ends lost 5 bases at V and 11 bases at J; junction bases unmatched: 11. The CDR3 consists of 13 residues. Germline V gene lookup returns CDR1 MDHEN and CDR2 SYDVKM.

The rearrangement links TRBV7-9 to TRBJ1-1; D possibly corresponds to TRBD1 (5 bases). CDR3 length: 14 residues. V lost 5 bases to trimming and J lost 7 bases, with 17 bases between them. The germline V gene encodes CDR1 SEHNR and CDR2 FQNEAQ (reference sequence). DNA for the CDR3: TGTGCCAGCAGCCCCCCGGGGGGTGTACTTGAAGCTTTCTTT. It specifies CASSPPGGVLEAFF. The whole variable domain, remainder taken from reference TRBV7-9 and TRBJ1-1, is DTGVSQNPRHKITKRGQNVTFRCDPISEHNRLYWYRQTLGQGPEFLTYFQNEAQLEKSRLLSDRFSAERPKGSFSTLEIQRTEQGDSAMYLCASSPPGGVLEAFFGQGTRLTVV.

This chain uses TRBV6-6 with TRBJ2-7; TRBD2 matches 9 bases. The CDR3 is 14 residues long. Unmatched junction bases numbered 3, after V lost 6 bases and J lost 0 bases. The germline gives CDR1 MNHNY, CDR2 SVGAGI (reference sequence). The CDR3 reads CASRLAGSSYEQYF. The CDR3 DNA reads as TGTGCCAGCAGACTAGCGGGCAGCTCCTACGAGCAGTACTTC.

This clone was seen more than once but under ten times. The chain has TRBV4-1 and TRBJ2-1, with a possible D match to TRBD2 (6 bases). The length of the CDR3 is 16 residues. Germline V gene lookup returns CDR1 MGHRA and CDR2 YSYEKL. Trimming removed 1 base from V and 2 bases from J, with 12 bases in between. The CDR3, as DNA: TGCGCCAGCAGCCAAGTTGGTAGCGGTGCCTACAATGAGCAGTTCTTC. Its translation: CASSQVGSGAYNEQFF.

This chain uses TRBV5-1 with TRBJ2-5, with 9 bases fitting TRBD2. This CDR3 region has 16 residues. Trimming cost V 4 bases and J 2 bases; bases outside gene matches: 9. Germline V gives CDR1 SGHRS, CDR2 YFSETQ. Here the CDR3 reads CASSPATSGRQETQYF. The CDR3 DNA is TGCGCCAGCAGCCCGGCGACTAGCGGACGACAAGAGACCCAGTACTTC. Looking up the rest from reference TRBV5-1 and TRBJ2-5 gives the full variable domain: KAGVTQTPRYLIKTRGQQVTLSCSPISGHRSVSWYQQTPGQGLQFLFEYFSETQRNKGNFPGRFSGRQFSNSRSEMNVSTLELGDSALYLCASSPATSGRQETQYFGPGTRLLVL.

This sequence joins TRBV9 and TRBJ1-3; the match to TRBD1 covers 11 bases. This CDR3 spans 15 amino acids. Per the germline V gene, CDR1 is SGDLS and CDR2 is YYNGEE. V was clipped by 4 bases and J by 4 bases; unmatched bases: 4. Written as DNA, the CDR3 is TGTGCCAGCAGCCCGGGACAGGGGGGGGGAAACACCATATATTTT. Translating gives CASSPGQGGGNTIYF.